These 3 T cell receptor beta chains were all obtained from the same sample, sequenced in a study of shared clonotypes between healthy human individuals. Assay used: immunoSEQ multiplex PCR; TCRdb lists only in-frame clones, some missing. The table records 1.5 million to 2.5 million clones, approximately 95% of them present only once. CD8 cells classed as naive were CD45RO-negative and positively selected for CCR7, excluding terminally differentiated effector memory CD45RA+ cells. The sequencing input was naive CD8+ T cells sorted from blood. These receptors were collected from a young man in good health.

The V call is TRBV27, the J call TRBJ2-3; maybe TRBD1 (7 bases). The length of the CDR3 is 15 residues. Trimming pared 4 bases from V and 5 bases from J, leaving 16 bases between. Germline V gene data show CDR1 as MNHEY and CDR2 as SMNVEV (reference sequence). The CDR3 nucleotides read TGTGCCAGCAGTTCTCAGGGGGGTTGGGGAGATACGCAGTATTTT. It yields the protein CASSSQGGWGDTQYF.

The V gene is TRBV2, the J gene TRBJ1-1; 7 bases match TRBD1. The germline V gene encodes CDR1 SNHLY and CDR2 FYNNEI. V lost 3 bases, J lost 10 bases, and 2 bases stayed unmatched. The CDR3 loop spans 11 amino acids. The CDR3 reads CASSDGQVAFF. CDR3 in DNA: TGTGCCAGCAGTGACGGACAGGTAGCTTTCTTT. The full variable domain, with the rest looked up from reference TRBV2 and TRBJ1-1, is EPEVTQTPSHQVTQMGQEVILRCVPISNHLYFYWYRQILGQKVEFLVSFYNNEISEKSEIFDDQFSVERPDGSNFTLKIRSTKLEDSAMYFCASSDGQVAFFGQGTRLTVV.

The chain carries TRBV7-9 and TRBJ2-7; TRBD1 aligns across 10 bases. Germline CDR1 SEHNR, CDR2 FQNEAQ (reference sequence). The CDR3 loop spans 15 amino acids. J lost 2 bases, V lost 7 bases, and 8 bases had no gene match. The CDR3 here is CASTREGTGAYEQYF. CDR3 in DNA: TGTGCCAGCACCCGAGAGGGGACAGGGGCCTACGAGCAGTACTTC.